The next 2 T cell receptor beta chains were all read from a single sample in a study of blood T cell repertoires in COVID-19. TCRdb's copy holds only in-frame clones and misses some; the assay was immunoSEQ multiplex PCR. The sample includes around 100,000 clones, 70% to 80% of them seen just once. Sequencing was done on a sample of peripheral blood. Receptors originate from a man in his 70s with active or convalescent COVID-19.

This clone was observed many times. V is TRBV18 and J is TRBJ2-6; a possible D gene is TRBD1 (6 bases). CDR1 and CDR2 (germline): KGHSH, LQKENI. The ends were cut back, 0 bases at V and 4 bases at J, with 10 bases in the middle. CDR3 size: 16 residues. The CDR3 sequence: CASSPPLGAGANVLTF. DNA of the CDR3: TGTGCCAGCTCACCACCGCTGGGGGCCGGGGCCAACGTCCTGACTTTC.

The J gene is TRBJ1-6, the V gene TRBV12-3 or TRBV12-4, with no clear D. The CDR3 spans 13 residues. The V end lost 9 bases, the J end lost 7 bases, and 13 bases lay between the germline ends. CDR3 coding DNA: TGTGCCAGTAATTTTGGCACAAATTCACCCCTCCACTTT. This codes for CASNFGTNSPLHF.